The present entry profiles one T cell receptor (beta chain) with its context. This clone came up a few times. The specificity of this receptor is unknown. The sample holds no much larger clone one base away, and base qualities are not on file. The library was produced with the immunoSEQ multiplex PCR assay. Regarding the original processing steps: A statistical classification framework was built to diagnose cytomegalovirus status from the catalog of TCR beta chain sequences. The immuneACCESS repertoire file appears here via TCRdb, limited to in-frame rearrangements. These files lack a portion of the clones; in checked studies, under half of the deficit traces to unresolved V genes, and the cause of the others is not known. The V and J calls and clone size are taken from that table; D and trimming were inferred from the DNA. The sample table records some 110,000 clones; more than 70% of these occur just once. Jointly, the top ten make up more than 1.5% of the sample.

This entry comes from a study of cytomegalovirus exposure and HLA in healthy donors (dated by TCRdb to 2015 to 2018). At the level of the whole study: A later analysis indicated that the 110 or so validation repertoires were generated on the platform also employed for the roughly 720 repertoires of the first cohort. The study was designed to test whether signatures of past pathogen exposure could be identified by cataloging public T cell receptors. Besides the first cohort of 550 to 750 subjects, a separate validation cohort made up of 120 different subjects was used. High-throughput TCR immunosequencing, statistical association of individual TCRs with disease status, and machine learning were combined to predict cytomegalovirus infection status. Overall study outcomes, separate from this receptor: It was suggested by the authors that the approach could potentially be generalized to other disease states and immunological phenotypes. While some public TCRs were present in many individuals, most TCR sequences turned up only very rarely across donors. In vitro tests confirmed that a few of the cytomegalovirus-associated TCR beta chains recognize cytomegalovirus antigens. In the study, around 150 TCR beta chains were listed as associated with cytomegalovirus. A later analysis found that TCRs clustered in the first cohort also tended to co-occur in the 110 or so validation repertoires, with approximately 93% of cluster scores above 0. Cytomegalovirus status was reported to be diagnosed by the classifier with high specificity and sensitivity in both the original and validation cohorts. A later analysis had no HLA typing for the validation cohort, so co-occurrence there was scored across all 130 or so repertoires.

Separate from the roughly 660-subject first cohort, the validation cohort of more than 90 subjects was the group to which the donors belonged. As encoded in the germline V gene, CDR1 is SQVTM while CDR2 is ANQGSEA. The CDR3 runs 11 amino acids, cysteine and phenylalanine included. The CDR3 DNA has 33 bases and is translated from base 1. Trimming removed 0 bases from V and 7 bases from J, leaving 6 bases between the germline ends. The source is a man between 18 and 29 years old in good health and CMV-seronegative. The rearranged chain carries TRBV29-1 and TRBJ1-1, with no reliable assignment of the D segment. The sequenced sample consisted of PBMCs. This receptor has the CDR3 CSVEDPGEAFF. The nucleotide sequence reads as follows: TGCAGCGTTGAAGATCCAGGTGAAGCTTTCTTT.